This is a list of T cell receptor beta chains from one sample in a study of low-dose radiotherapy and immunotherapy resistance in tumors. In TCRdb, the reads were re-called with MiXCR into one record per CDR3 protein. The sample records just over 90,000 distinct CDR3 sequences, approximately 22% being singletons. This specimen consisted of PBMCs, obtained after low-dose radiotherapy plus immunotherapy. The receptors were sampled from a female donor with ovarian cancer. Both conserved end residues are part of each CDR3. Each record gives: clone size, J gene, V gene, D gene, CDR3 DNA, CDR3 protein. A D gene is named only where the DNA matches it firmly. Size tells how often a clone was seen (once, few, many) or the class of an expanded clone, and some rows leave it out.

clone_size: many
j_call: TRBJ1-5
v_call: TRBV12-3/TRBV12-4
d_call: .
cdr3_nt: TGTGCCAGCAGTTCCGCGGGGGGTCGTGGCAATCAGCCCCAGCATTTT
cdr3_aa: CASSSAGGRGNQPQHF

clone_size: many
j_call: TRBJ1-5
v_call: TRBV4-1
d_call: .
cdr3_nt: TGCGCCAGCAGCCAAGATCGGGGGGCTCGAGGACAGCCCCAGCATTTT
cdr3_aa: CASSQDRGARGQPQHF

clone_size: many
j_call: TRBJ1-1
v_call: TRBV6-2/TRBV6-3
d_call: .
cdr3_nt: TGTGCCAGCAGTAGGGGTGGGGAAGCTTTCTTT
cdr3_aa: CASSRGGEAFF

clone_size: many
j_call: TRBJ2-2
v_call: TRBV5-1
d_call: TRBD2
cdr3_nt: TGCGCCAGCAGCTCCGGCAGGCTAGCGGGGAACACCGGGGAGCTGTTTTTT
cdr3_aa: CASSSGRLAGNTGELFF

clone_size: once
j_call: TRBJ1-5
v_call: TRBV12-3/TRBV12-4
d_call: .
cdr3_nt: TGTGCCAGCAGTTTAGCGCGGGGGATCCTCAATCAGCCCCAGCATTTT
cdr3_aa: CASSLARGILNQPQHF

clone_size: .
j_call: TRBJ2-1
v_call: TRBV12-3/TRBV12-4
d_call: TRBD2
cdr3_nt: TGTGCCAGCAGTCAAGGACTAGGGTGGGGCAATGAGCAGTTCTTC
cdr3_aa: CASSQGLGWGNEQFF

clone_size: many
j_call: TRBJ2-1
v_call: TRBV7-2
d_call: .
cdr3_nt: TGTGCCAGCAGCCCCTCCTACAATGAGCAGTTCTTC
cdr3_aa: CASSPSYNEQFF

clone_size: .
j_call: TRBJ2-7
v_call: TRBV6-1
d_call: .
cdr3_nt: TGTGCCAGCAATGACGACCGGACCTACGAGCAGTACTTC
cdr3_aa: CASNDDRTYEQYF

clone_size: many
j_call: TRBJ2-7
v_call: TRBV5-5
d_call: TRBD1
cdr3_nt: TGTGCCAGCAGCTTGAGGGACAGCTGGTCCTACGAGCAGTACTTC
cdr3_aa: CASSLRDSWSYEQYF

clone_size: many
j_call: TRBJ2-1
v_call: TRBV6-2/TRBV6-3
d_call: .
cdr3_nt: TGTGCCAGCAGTCGGGTCAATGAGCAGTTCTTC
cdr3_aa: CASSRVNEQFF

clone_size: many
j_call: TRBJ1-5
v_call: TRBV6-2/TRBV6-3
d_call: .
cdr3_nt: TGTGCCAGCAGTTACGAGCGGCGGAGCAATCAGCCCCAGCATTTT
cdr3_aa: CASSYERRSNQPQHF

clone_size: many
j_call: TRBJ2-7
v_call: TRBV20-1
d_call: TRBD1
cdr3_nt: TGCAGTGCATACACCGGGACAGGGTTAGAGTACGAGCAGTACTTC
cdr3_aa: CSAYTGTGLEYEQYF

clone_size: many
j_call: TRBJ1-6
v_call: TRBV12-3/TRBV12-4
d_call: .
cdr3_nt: TGTGCCAGCAGTTTAGGGGAAAAGGATTCACCCCTCCACTTT
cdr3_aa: CASSLGEKDSPLHF

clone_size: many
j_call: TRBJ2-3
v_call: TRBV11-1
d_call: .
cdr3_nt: TGTGCCAGCAGCCAAGGTTTATGGAGGTCGACAAACACAGATACGCAGTATTTT
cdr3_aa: CASSQGLWRSTNTDTQYF

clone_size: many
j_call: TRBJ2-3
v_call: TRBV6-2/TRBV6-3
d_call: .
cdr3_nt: TGTGCCAGCAGTGGGGGGGCCGATGATACGCAGTATTTT
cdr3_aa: CASSGGADDTQYF

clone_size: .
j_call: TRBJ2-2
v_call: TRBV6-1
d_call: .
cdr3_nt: .
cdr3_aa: CASSEDGANTGELFFF

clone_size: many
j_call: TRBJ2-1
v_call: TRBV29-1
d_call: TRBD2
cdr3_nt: TGCAGCGTAGCGGGGGGCCCCCATGAGCAGTTCTTC
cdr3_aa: CSVAGGPHEQFF

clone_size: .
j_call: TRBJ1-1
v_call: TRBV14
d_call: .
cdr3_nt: TGTGCCAGCAGCCAACTTCCGGGGTCGGCAGCGGCTTTCTTT
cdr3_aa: CASSQLPGSAAAFF